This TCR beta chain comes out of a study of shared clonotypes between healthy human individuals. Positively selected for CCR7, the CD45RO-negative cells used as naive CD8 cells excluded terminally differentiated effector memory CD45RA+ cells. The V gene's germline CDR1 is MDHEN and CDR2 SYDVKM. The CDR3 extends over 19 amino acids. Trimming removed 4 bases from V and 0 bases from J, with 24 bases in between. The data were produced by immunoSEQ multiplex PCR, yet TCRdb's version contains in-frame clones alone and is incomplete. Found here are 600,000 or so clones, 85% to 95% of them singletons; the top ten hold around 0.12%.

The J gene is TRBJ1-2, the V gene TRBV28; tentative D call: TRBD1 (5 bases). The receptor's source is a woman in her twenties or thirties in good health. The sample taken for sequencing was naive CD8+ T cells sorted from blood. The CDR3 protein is CASSSGLGDGGVSNYGYTF. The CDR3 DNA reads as TGTGCCAGCAGTTCAGGCCTCGGGGACGGAGGGGTCTCTAACTATGGCTACACCTTC.